This T cell receptor (beta chain) was identified in a study of T cell changes during pregnancy in multiple sclerosis. CDR1 and CDR2 from the germline V gene are SGHDN and FVKESK. This CDR3 comprises 15 residues. V was clipped by 1 base and J by 2 bases, with 12 bases between them. The table came from immunoSEQ multiplex PCR; TCRdb's copy has only in-frame clones and leaves some out. The data contain about 40,000 clones, roughly nine tenths of them singletons. The receptor was isolated from a female donor with multiple sclerosis, enrolled in a pregnancy study. The chain employs TRBV14 and TRBJ2-7, with D tentatively TRBD2 (5 bases). Specimen: peripheral blood, collected before pregnancy. The CDR3 reads CASSQASGLPYEQYF. CDR3 coding DNA: TGTGCCAGCAGCCAAGCCAGCGGCCTCCCCTACGAGCAGTACTTC. The full variable domain, in which reference TRBV14 and TRBJ2-7 provide the parts outside the CDR3, is EAGVTQFPSHSVIEKGQTVTLRCDPISGHDNLYWYRRVMGKEIKFLLHFVKESKQDESGMPNNRFLAERTGGTYSTLKVQPAELEDSGVYFCASSQASGLPYEQYFGPGTRLTVT.